This T cell receptor (beta chain) was obtained from a study of regulatory T cells in long-lasting Graves disease. Regarding time point: newly diagnosed GD, antithyroid drugs for less than 3 months. Preparation of the TCR library used RNA extracted from PBMCs. iRepertoire HTBI primers and Arm-PCR of CDR3 regions built TCR beta libraries. TCRdb re-called the multiplex PCR reads through MiXCR, storing one row per CDR3 protein. The sample lists a few hundred thousand distinct CDR3 sequences, approximately 13% occurring once. The junction had 10 bases not matched to a gene; V was cut back by 1 base and J by 5 bases. This CDR3 is built from 16 residues. Germline V CDR1 and CDR2: DFQATT, SNEGSKA (reference sequence). This same sample was also part of a study on T cells in Graves' hyperthyroidism and ophthalmopathy.

This specimen consisted of peripheral blood mononuclear cells (PBMCs), obtained at new diagnosis, from a patient treated with antithyroid drugs. This TCR came from a man aged 30-40 years with Graves disease. V and J are TRBV20-1 and TRBJ2-7, with 11 bases identical to TRBD2. CDR3 coding DNA: TGCAGTGCTAGAGCTCTCCCGGGACTAGCGGCCGACGAGCAGTACTTC. Translating gives CSARALPGLAADEQYF.